Detailed here is one TCR beta chain. Its recognized antigen is unknown. It has no much larger one-base neighbor in the sample; base qualities were not kept. This sample was included in a study of shared clonotypes between healthy human individuals (dated by TCRdb to about 2020). About the study as a whole: The cohort included three men and a couple of women between 18 and 49 years of age. For each donor, CD4 naive and CD4 memory were each given three plates, CD8 naive was given two plates, and CD8 memory was given one plate. The study deeply sequenced blood TCR repertoires of about 5 healthy adults to estimate repertoire size and the extent of clonotype sharing between individuals. To increase sequencing depth and limit assay-specific biases, TCR repertoire library preparation and sequencing were carried out by different laboratories using diverse techniques. Between about 0.9 and 10 billion PBMCs per donor were obtained by leukapheresis.

Donors were healthy HIV-negative adults with no recently reported acute infections or vaccinations. Every donor was a Caucasian adult living in Nashville, Tennessee, USA. Magnetic negative selection was used to enrich CD4+ T cells, after which naive cells were positively selected on CD45RA and the negative fraction became the memory subset. After blood collection by leukapheresis, PBMCs were isolated using Ficoll-Histopaque density gradient centrifugation and then cryopreserved in the vapor phase of liquid nitrogen. Analytical flow cytometry was used to check the purity and quantity of every magnetically sorted T cell population. Genomic DNA was isolated from each sorted fraction and quantified by UV absorbance on a Nanodrop 2000c. The germline V gene encodes CDR1 SGHDN and CDR2 FVKESK. The V end loses 1 base and the J end loses 8 bases, and a stretch of 11 bases separates them. The CDR3 goes from the cysteine to the phenylalanine over 13 residues. Of the read, only the CDR3 DNA is kept; its 39 bases are in frame from base 1.

TCR CDR3 regions were amplified from genomic DNA by multiplex PCR using the deep immunoSEQ assay. Genomic DNA extracted from each cell subset was distributed evenly over all wells of several immunoSEQ 96-well plates, and each plate served as one replicate. For sorted subsets, 200 to 250 ng of genomic DNA, equivalent to some 30,000 T cell genomes, went into each replicate PCR. Purified libraries were measured with a Qubit 3.0 fluorometer, size-checked on a Bioanalyzer 2100, and measured again with the KAPA Library Quantification kit. Every immunoSEQ 96-well plate was sequenced on a separate single-read 150-cycle Illumina NextSeq 550 flow cell. Under the source paper's analysis protocol: Because the immunoSEQ output included only junctional sequences and no quality scores, the filtering could not be the same as the filtering used for full-length reads. To assign V/J genes and CDR3, sequences were annotated using PyIR, a Python wrapper for IgBLAST v1.9, with IMGT germline references. Any read was removed if the V/J assignment was weak (E-value above 1e-6), the CDR3 was missing, or the read contained stop codons, out-of-frame junctions, or ambiguous translated residues. V3J clonotypes were defined as sequences sharing the same inferred V gene, J gene, and CDR3 amino acid sequence. The percentage overlap between two repertoires was calculated by dividing the number of shared unique clonotypes by the size of the smaller repertoire. Richness of each repertoire was evaluated using RTK rarefaction, the Chao1 estimator, and Recon v2.1 estimates of unobserved clonotypes. Generation probabilities were computed with OLGA for all TCRbeta clonotypes obtained by the gDNA method from several donors. The clones in this table, taken by TCRdb from immuneACCESS, are in-frame only. Not every clone is retained; where verified, under half of the shortfall comes from an unresolved V gene, and the cause of the rest is unknown. For V, J and clone size, that table is used; D and trimming come from the DNA. The sample includes approximately 2,000,000 clones, with under 95% observed a single time. The ten largest clonotypes hold approximately 0.39% of the sample.

What the study reported, not specific to this receptor: Clonotypes shared by all four sorted-subset donors showed higher generation probabilities than non-shared clonotypes. Based on pairwise subsampling, the degree of clonotype sharing among donors was expected to be affected by sequencing depth. Because the study included a small number of donors, the genetic and exposure-history diversity represented was limited. Larger estimated clonotype richness was generally found for naive subsets than for memory subsets. Sampling was restricted to blood, and TCR repertoires in tissue are likely to differ from TCR repertoires in blood. Incomplete sequencing was indicated by rarefaction of sorted-subset datasets, despite the large sequencing depth. Sharing across four donors was observed for roughly 5% of naive CD4, 3% to 3.5% of naive CD8, over 2% of memory CD4, and roughly 0.4% of memory CD8 clonotypes.

Sequencing was carried out using naive CD4+ T cells from PBMCs. Sample cell subset or site, as interpreted from the label and publication: CD45RA+ positively selected. The TCR originated in a young man in good health. Some clones in this sample may be carry-over from other donors' samples. This chain joins TRBV14 to TRBJ1-2; possibly the D gene is TRBD1, per 5 matching bases. The CDR3 protein is CASSQAGTAGYTF. The nucleotides are TGTGCCAGCAGCCAAGCGGGGACGGCAGGCTACACCTTC. Reference TRBV14 and TRBJ1-2 proteins supply the regions before and after the CDR3; the full variable domain is: EAGVTQFPSHSVIEKGQTVTLRCDPISGHDNLYWYRRVMGKEIKFLLHFVKESKQDESGMPNNRFLAERTGGTYSTLKVQPAELEDSGVYFCASSQAGTAGYTFGSGTRLTVV.